Shown below are 26 T cell receptor beta chains from a single sample sequenced in a study of metastatic and nonmetastatic thyroid tumors. TCRdb re-processed the PCR reads through MiXCR. The sample includes 10,000 to 12,000 clones, 35% to 45% seen only once; the top ten take about a sixth. Ahead of thyroid surgery, no patient had received treatment of any kind. The sequencing input was tumor tissue. These receptors were obtained from a female donor with papillary thyroid cancer or a benign thyroid nodule (not recorded which). Some clones in this sample may be carry-over from other donors' samples.

This clone has more than one count but fewer than ten. The V and J genes are TRBV28 and TRBJ2-2; TRBD2 aligns across 8 bases. CDR1 and CDR2 (germline): MDHEN, SYDVKM. CDR3 length: 20 amino acids. J was trimmed by 0 bases and V by 3 bases; bases with no gene match: 15. The CDR3 DNA follows: TGTGCCAGCAGTTTCTCTCAACGTCTAGCGGGTGGTGCGAACACCGGGGAGCTGTTTTTT. The encoded protein is CASSFSQRLAGGANTGELFF.

V gene TRBV28 combines with J gene TRBJ2-7, with D possibly matching TRBD2 (5 bases). Trimming stripped 9 bases from V and 7 bases from J, with 19 bases between. Germline CDR1 reads MDHEN; CDR2 reads SYDVKM. The CDR3 extends over 13 amino acids. DNA for the CDR3: TGTGCCAGAACTCGGCCCGCCCCGGGGGAGCAGTACTTC. Translating it yields CARTRPAPGEQYF.

This clone was picked up a small number of times. The chain recombines TRBV12-3 or TRBV12-4 with TRBJ1-6, with D unresolved. With 3 bases removed from V and 4 bases from J, the gap between germline ends came to 10 bases. The CDR3 contains 15 residues. This chain's CDR3 is CASSFAGTYNSPLHF. In DNA, the CDR3 is TGTGCCAGCAGTTTCGCAGGCACTTATAATTCACCCCTCCACTTT.

The V and J genes are TRBV11-3 and TRBJ2-1; unclear D gene. CDR3 length equals 14 residues. Between the trimmed V and J ends, which lost 1 base and 7 bases, there was a span of 11 bases. Looked up from germline, CDR1 is SGHNT and CDR2 is YENEEA. The CDR3: CASSLGSTMNEQFF. The CDR3 bases are TGTGCCAGCAGCTTAGGTTCCACGATGAATGAGCAGTTCTTC.

The chain couples TRBV7-8 to TRBJ2-7; D tentatively fits TRBD1 or TRBD2 (5 bases each). The V end was cut by 5 bases, the J end by 2 bases, with 16 bases between. The length of the CDR3 is 15 residues. Looked up from germline, CDR1 is SGHVS and CDR2 is FQNEAQ. In nucleotides, the CDR3 is TGTGCCAGCAGCCCAGGTCTGGGGGTCACCTACGAGCAGTACTTC. Translated, it gives CASSPGLGVTYEQYF.

The chain couples TRBV5-1 to TRBJ2-3; tentative D call: TRBD2 (6 bases). Trimming pared 3 bases from V and 5 bases from J, leaving 10 bases between. The CDR3 consists of 13 residues. Germline V gene data show CDR1 as SGHRS and CDR2 as YFSETQ. The CDR3 DNA reads as TGCGCCAGCAGCTCCGGGAGCGGAGATACGCAGTATTTT. Translation gives CASSSGSGDTQYF. Filled out from reference TRBV5-1 and TRBJ2-3, the complete variable domain reads KAGVTQTPRYLIKTRGQQVTLSCSPISGHRSVSWYQQTPGQGLQFLFEYFSETQRNKGNFPGRFSGRQFSNSRSEMNVSTLELGDSALYLCASSSGSGDTQYFGPGTRLTVL.

The table lists this clone with a few counts. The chain links TRBV12-3 or TRBV12-4 to TRBJ2-2, with 7 bases fitting TRBD1. V shed 6 bases and J 2 bases; nucleotides not matched to a gene: 12. This CDR3 region has 17 residues. The CDR3 nucleotides are TGTGCCAGCAGAACTGACAGGGTAGGGGCAAACACCGGGGAGCTGTTTTTT. Amino acids: CASRTDRVGANTGELFF.

The chain links TRBV4-1 to TRBJ2-6; TRBD1 matches 9 bases. The CDR3 spans 15 residues. CDR1 is MGHRA, CDR2 YSYEKL, per germline. V trimming: 1 base; J trimming: 13 bases; junction bases outside the gene matches: 8. The CDR3 sequence: CASSQAPGQGRVLTF. The CDR3 bases are TGCGCCAGCAGCCAAGCCCCGGGACAGGGTCGGGTCCTGACTTTC.

This clone appeared a few times. V gene TRBV24-1 combines with J gene TRBJ2-1; D is perhaps TRBD1 (6 bases). The germline CDR1 and CDR2 sequences are KGHDR and SFDVKD. V shed 9 bases and J shed 8 bases, with 16 bases lying between them. This CDR3 has 13 amino acids. The chain's CDR3 is CATGRGGAYEQFF. In nucleotides, the CDR3 is TGTGCCACCGGAAGAGGGGGTGCTTATGAGCAGTTCTTC.

The V and J genes are TRBV5-1 and TRBJ2-7; D gene ambiguous. Germline V gives CDR1 SGHRS, CDR2 YFSETQ. V lost 4 bases, J lost 5 bases, and 13 bases lay in between. This CDR3 is built from 13 residues. The CDR3 DNA is TGCGCCAGCAGCCCCCTGGACGAGAACGAGCAGTACTTC. Protein: CASSPLDENEQYF. Looking up the rest from reference TRBV5-1 and TRBJ2-7 gives the full variable domain: KAGVTQTPRYLIKTRGQQVTLSCSPISGHRSVSWYQQTPGQGLQFLFEYFSETQRNKGNFPGRFSGRQFSNSRSEMNVSTLELGDSALYLCASSPLDENEQYFGPGTRLTVT.

This clone was seen a few times. This rearrangement joins TRBV28 to TRBJ1-5; possible D gene TRBD1, 5 bases. The germline V and J ends were trimmed by 10 bases and 7 bases, with 17 bases remaining between them. The CDR3 has 13 amino acids. Germline assignment: CDR1 MDHEN and CDR2 SYDVKM. The CDR3 protein is CATRRGDRQPQHF. CDR3 DNA: TGTGCCACCCGACGGGGGGATAGGCAGCCCCAGCATTTT.

The V gene is TRBV2, the J gene TRBJ1-6; possible D gene TRBD1, 5 bases. V was clipped by 6 bases and J by 3 bases, with 12 bases between them. The CDR3 consists of 15 residues. CDR1 and CDR2 from the germline V gene are SNHLY and FYNNEI. CDR3 DNA: TGTGCCAGCAGGGGGACGGAAAACTATAATTCACCCCTCCACTTT. Its translation is CASRGTENYNSPLHF.

This chain uses TRBV5-1 with TRBJ2-3, with a weak D call TRBD1 (5 bases). Trimming took off 4 bases at V and 4 bases at J, with 19 bases between the two ends. CDR1 is SGHRS and CDR2 is YFSETQ in the germline V gene. The CDR3 contains 16 residues. CDR3 nucleotide sequence: TGCGCCAGCAGCCCCTGGAATGGGCCCAGGGCAGATACGCAGTATTTT. Its protein product is CASSPWNGPRADTQYF. Combining the CDR3 with reference TRBV5-1 and TRBJ2-3 gives the whole variable domain KAGVTQTPRYLIKTRGQQVTLSCSPISGHRSVSWYQQTPGQGLQFLFEYFSETQRNKGNFPGRFSGRQFSNSRSEMNVSTLELGDSALYLCASSPWNGPRADTQYFGPGTRLTVL.

This chain links TRBV28 with TRBJ2-7; TRBD2 matches 12 bases. The CDR3 is made up of 15 amino acids. The ends lost 7 bases at V and 2 bases at J; junction bases unmatched: 6. The V gene's germline CDR1 is MDHEN and CDR2 SYDVKM. The CDR3 here is CASKLAGGFTYEQYF. Here the CDR3 DNA reads TGTGCCAGCAAACTAGCGGGGGGTTTTACCTACGAGCAGTACTTC.

The J gene is TRBJ1-2, the V gene TRBV20-1; 7 bases line up with TRBD1. Germline CDR1 DFQATT, CDR2 SNEGSKA (reference sequence). The CDR3 loop spans 13 amino acids. The trim removed 3 bases at V and 6 bases at J, leaving 7 bases unmatched. The CDR3 bases are TGCAGTGCTAGCTTCCAGGGGGTTGATGGCTACACCTTC. Encoded protein: CSASFQGVDGYTF.

The chain recombines TRBV19 with TRBJ2-7; weak D call: TRBD1 (7 bases). V dropped 2 bases and J dropped 6 bases, with 14 bases sitting between them. CDR3 length: 14 amino acids. CDR1 is LNHDA, CDR2 SQIVND, per germline (reference sequence). The DNA for the CDR3 is TGTGCCAGTAGTATACGCCGGCAGGGGGGCGAGCAGTACTTC. Amino acid sequence: CASSIRRQGGEQYF.

The V and J genes are TRBV3-1 and TRBJ1-5, with TRBD1 as a possible D gene (5 bases). Looked up from germline, CDR1 is LGHDT and CDR2 is YNNKEL (reference sequence). The CDR3 runs to 13 residues. V lost 4 bases and J lost 5, with 9 bases in between. The DNA of the CDR3 is TGTGCCAGCAGCCGGGGGTTATATCAGCCCCAGCATTTT. Its translation is CASSRGLYQPQHF.

A few counts support this clone. The V and J genes are TRBV19 and TRBJ1-2; D gene ambiguous. CDR3 size: 15 residues. Germline V gene lookup returns CDR1 LNHDA and CDR2 SQIVND (reference sequence). Trimming took off 5 bases at V and 0 bases at J, with 13 bases between the two ends. CDR3 region: CASSAHDTPNYGYTF. The CDR3, as DNA: TGTGCCAGTAGTGCCCACGACACGCCTAACTATGGCTACACCTTC.

The genes are TRBV2 and TRBJ1-2; 7 bases match TRBD1. CDR1 and CDR2 from the germline V gene are SNHLY and FYNNEI. The CDR3 is made up of 14 amino acids. After removal of 7 bases from V and 0 bases from J, the junction contained 5 bases not matched to a gene. This chain's CDR3 is CASMTGTPNYGYTF. In DNA, the CDR3 is TGTGCCAGCATGACAGGGACACCTAACTATGGCTACACCTTC.

In its sample, this clone was seen a few times. The rearrangement links TRBV19 to TRBJ1-2; no firm D call. Trimming pared 7 bases from V and 3 bases from J, leaving 12 bases between. The CDR3 spans 13 residues. Germline CDR1 and CDR2: LNHDA and SQIVND (reference sequence). CDR3 sequence reads: CASTRAWDYGYTF. The CDR3 bases are TGTGCCAGTACTAGGGCCTGGGACTATGGCTACACCTTC.

This chain joins TRBV20-1 and TRBJ2-1, with TRBD1 matching over 8 bases. The CDR3 extends over 15 amino acids. V was clipped by 3 bases and J by 2 bases; unmatched bases: 6. Germline CDR1 reads DFQATT; CDR2 reads SNEGSKA (reference sequence). DNA of the CDR3: TGCAGTGCTAGGTTGGGACAGGCGGCCTACAATGAGCAGTTCTTC. Protein product: CSARLGQAAYNEQFF.

This CDR3 reads CSAGPGSYEQYF. As DNA, the CDR3 is TGCAGTGCTGGACCGGGATCCTACGAGCAGTACTTC. The chain is built from TRBV20-1 and TRBJ2-7; D might be TRBD2 (5 bases). From germline, CDR1 is DFQATT and CDR2 SNEGSKA (reference sequence). The V end lost 5 bases, the J end lost 1 base, and 9 bases lay between the germline ends. The CDR3 consists of 12 residues.

This clone was observed at least ten times. This sequence joins TRBV10-3 and TRBJ2-3; 12 positions match TRBD2. The CDR3 length is 15 residues. The V gene's germline CDR1 is ENHRY and CDR2 SYGVKD. J was trimmed by 5 bases and V by 4 bases; bases with no gene match: 4. In nucleotides, the CDR3 is TGTGCCATCAGTGGTAAGGGACTAGCGGGAGATACGCAGTATTTT. As protein: CAISGKGLAGDTQYF.

This chain links TRBV5-1 with TRBJ1-2; 7 positions match TRBD1. V shed 4 bases and J 7 bases; nucleotides not matched to a gene: 22. The CDR3 has 18 amino acids. Germline CDR1 and CDR2: SGHRS and YFSETQ. CDR3 amino acids: CASSVERMTGFNLVGYTF. CDR3 nucleotides: TGCGCCAGCAGCGTTGAGAGGATGACAGGGTTTAATCTAGTTGGCTACACCTTC. The full variable domain, with the rest looked up from reference TRBV5-1 and TRBJ1-2, is KAGVTQTPRYLIKTRGQQVTLSCSPISGHRSVSWYQQTPGQGLQFLFEYFSETQRNKGNFPGRFSGRQFSNSRSEMNVSTLELGDSALYLCASSVERMTGFNLVGYTFGSGTRLTVV.

The chain employs TRBV6-1 and TRBJ1-6; D is possibly TRBD1 (6 bases). V was clipped by 6 bases and J by 7 bases, with 19 bases between them. This CDR3 spans 16 amino acids. Germline values: CDR1 MNHNS, CDR2 SASEGT. The CDR3 sequence: CASRIYREQWNSPLHF. The DNA of the CDR3 is TGTGCCAGCAGAATATACAGGGAGCAGTGGAATTCACCCCTCCACTTT.

This rearrangement joins TRBV13 to TRBJ1-6; D is unresolved. The CDR3 is 15 residues long. Per the germline V gene, CDR1 is PRHDT and CDR2 is FYEKMQ (reference sequence). V shed 5 bases and J shed 7 bases, with 15 bases lying between them. In DNA, the CDR3 is TGTGCCAGCAGCCTCGGTAGCAGGCAGAATTCACCCCTCCACTTT. Its translation is CASSLGSRQNSPLHF. The complete variable domain, with remaining parts taken from reference TRBV13 and TRBJ1-6, reads AAGVIQSPRHLIKEKRETATLKCYPIPRHDTVYWYQQGPGQDPQFLISFYEKMQSDKGSIPDRFSAQQFSDYHSELNMSSLELGDSALYFCASSLGSRQNSPLHFGNGTRLTVT.